This T cell receptor (beta chain) is drawn from a study of blood T cells in healthy people across ages. Study-wide points: Fewer expanded clones and more diversity marked long-lived versus aged donors. Donor CMV status was unknown, possibly confounding expanded clonotype changes. PBMCs were not sorted, which prevented a conclusive comparison of naive versus antigen-experienced cells.

This clonotype was counted once. Its cognate antigen is unknown. This CDR3 spans 14 amino acids. The ends lost 4 bases at V and 9 bases at J; junction bases unmatched: 8. CDR1 and CDR2 (germline): SGHTA, FQGNSA. A sample-barcoded 5' primer and a J-beta primer mix were used in a second PCR of roughly 6 to 11 cycles. Each cDNA molecule received a tag from a template-switch adaptor that had 12 random nucleotides. TCRdb itself ran the 5' RACE reads through MiXCR, one entry per CDR3 protein. The data contain roughly 1.5 million distinct CDR3 sequences, roughly 43% of them singletons. The clonotype was recovered from a woman aged 18-29 years in good health. Material for sequencing was blood. The chain recombines TRBV7-2 with TRBJ1-5; TRBD1 matches 8 bases. Here the CDR3 reads CASSSGQDLWPQHF. CDR3 in DNA: TGTGCCAGCAGCTCGGGACAGGATCTATGGCCCCAGCATTTT.